This T cell receptor (beta chain) was observed in a study of regulatory T cells in long-lasting Graves disease. General observations from the study: Accuracy was possibly reduced by small sample size. The persistent group shared 2,741 public clonotypes, more than the approximately 890 shared by new patients.

Time point denoted: newly diagnosed GD, antithyroid drugs for less than 3 months. RNA from PBMCs was the source of the TCR library. Worth noting for this clonotype: The target antigen is unknown.

HTBI primers from iRepertoire and Arm-PCR of CDR3 regions yielded the TCR beta libraries. A single record per CDR3 protein comes from TCRdb applying MiXCR to the multiplex PCR reads. The table lists roughly 610,000 distinct CDR3 sequences, under 20% of them singletons. These same records also appear under a second study, on T cells in Graves' hyperthyroidism and ophthalmopathy.

The sequences come from peripheral blood mononuclear cells (PBMCs), collected at new diagnosis, from a patient treated with antithyroid drugs. The receptor was isolated from a young woman with Graves disease.

This CDR3 reads CAHRQGGTGELFF. The DNA of the CDR3 is TGTGCCCACCGCCAGGGCGGCACCGGGGAGCTGTTTTTT. The chain links TRBV6-1 to TRBJ2-2, with D possibly TRBD1 on 5 matching bases. V was cut by 11 bases and J by 4 bases, with 14 bases left in between. Germline CDR1 reads MNHNS; CDR2 reads SASEGT. The CDR3 sequence is 13 residues long.